This T cell receptor beta chain was observed in a study of blood T cell repertoires in COVID-19. Study in general: Samples representing acute and convalescent COVID-19 were sourced from the United States, Italy and Spain.

The repertoire was sequenced with immunoSEQ multiplex PCR; TCRdb's copy has only in-frame clones and lacks some. Of more than 100,000 clones listed, around 87% were seen once; the top ten hold almost 30%. Germline CDR1 is WNHNN and CDR2 is SYGVQD (reference sequence). The germline V and J ends were trimmed by 0 bases and 5 bases, with 8 bases remaining between them. This CDR3 contains 14 residues. The receptor comes from a woman in her 70s with acute or convalescent COVID-19. The chain combines TRBV10-1 with TRBJ2-1, with D maybe TRBD1 (5 bases). Sequencing was carried out using peripheral blood. DNA of the CDR3: TGCGCCAGCAGTGAGTCGTTAGGGGACAATGAGCAGTTCTTC. Translation: CASSESLGDNEQFF.